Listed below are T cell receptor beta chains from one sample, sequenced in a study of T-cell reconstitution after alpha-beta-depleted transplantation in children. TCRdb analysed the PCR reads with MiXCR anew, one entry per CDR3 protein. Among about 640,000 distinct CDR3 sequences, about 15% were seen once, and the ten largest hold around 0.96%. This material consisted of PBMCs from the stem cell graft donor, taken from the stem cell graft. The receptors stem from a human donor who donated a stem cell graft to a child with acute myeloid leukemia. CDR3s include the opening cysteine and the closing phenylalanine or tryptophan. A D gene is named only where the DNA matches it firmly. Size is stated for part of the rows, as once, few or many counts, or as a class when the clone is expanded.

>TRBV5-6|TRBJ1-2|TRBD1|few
TGTGCCAGCAGCACCCCCGGGACAGGGAGGGCTGGCTACACCTTC
CASSTPGTGRAGYTF
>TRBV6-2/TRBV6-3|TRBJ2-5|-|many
TGTGCCAGCAGTGCCCATCTAGACACGTACCTCCAAGAGACCCAGTACTTC
CASSAHLDTYLQETQYF
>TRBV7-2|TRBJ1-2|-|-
TGTGCCAGTCTTCCGAGAGGGCAGGCGGGCTACACCTTC
CASLPRGQAGYTF
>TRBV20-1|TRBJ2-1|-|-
TGCAGTGCTAGAGTCAGAGGCCACCCTCTCGATGAGCAGTTCTTC
CSARVRGHPLDEQFF
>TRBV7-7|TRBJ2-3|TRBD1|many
TGTGCCAGCAGCTTACATCCATCGTCCGACAGGGATCGACAGTATTTT
CASSLHPSSDRDRQYF
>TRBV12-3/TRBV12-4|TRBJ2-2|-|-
TGTGCCAGCAGTCCGATCGGACAAAACACCGGGGAGCTGTTTTTT
CASSPIGQNTGELFF
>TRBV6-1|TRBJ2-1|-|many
TGTGCCAGCAGTACAGGGACATGGTCCTACAATGAGCAGTTCTTC
CASSTGTWSYNEQFF
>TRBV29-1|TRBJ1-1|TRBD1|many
TGCAGCGTTGGCGGGACAGTGAACACTGAAGCTTTCTTT
CSVGGTVNTEAFF
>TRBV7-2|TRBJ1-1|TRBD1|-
TGTGCCAGCAGAGCGACAGGGGGCTACTCCACTGAAGCTTTCTTT
CASRATGGYSTEAFF
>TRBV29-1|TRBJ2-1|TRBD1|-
TGCAGCGCCACCGCCGGGACAGGAGACAATGAGCAGTTCTTC
CSATAGTGDNEQFF
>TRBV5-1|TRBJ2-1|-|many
TGCGCCAGCAGCTTGCACCCAGGCTACAATGAGCAGTTCTTC
CASSLHPGYNEQFF
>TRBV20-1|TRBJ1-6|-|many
TGCAGTGCTAGAGATGAGAGGGGAAGCGGTTCACCCCTCCACTTT
CSARDERGSGSPLHF
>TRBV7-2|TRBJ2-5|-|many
TGTGCCAGCAGCCCAGGACACCAAGAGACCCAGTACTTC
CASSPGHQETQYF
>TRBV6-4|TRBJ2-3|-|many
TGTGCCAGCAGTGACTCGGGGGCAGCTAGCACAGATACGCAGTATTTT
CASSDSGAASTDTQYF
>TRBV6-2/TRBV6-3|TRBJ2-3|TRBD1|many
TGTGCCAGCAGTCCCGGACAGGGGGTCTCCACAGATACGCAGTATTTT
CASSPGQGVSTDTQYF
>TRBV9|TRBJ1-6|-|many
TGTGCCAGCAGCGTACAGGGGCTAGGTTCACCCCTCCACTTT
CASSVQGLGSPLHF